This T cell receptor beta chain was identified during a study of Ad26.COV2.S vaccination and SARS-CoV-2 variants. Study outcomes and limitations: Analyses of TCR breadth and depth may have underestimated total T cell responses. Measurement of non-spike TCR breadth gave similar results in vaccine and placebo recipients.

The sample's treatment: about 20 received Ad26.COV2.S at low or high dose, single or two shots; roughly five received placebo; per-sample allocation not given. Day 63 following the first vaccine or placebo injection was when the samples were taken. The protocol was immunoSEQ multiplex PCR, while the TCRdb copy is restricted to in-frame clones and leaves out a portion. Of roughly 680,000 clones listed, roughly 90% were seen once; the top ten hold nearly 1.5%. The CDR3 runs 13 residues. With 6 bases removed from V and 4 bases from J, the gap between germline ends came to 10 bases. The germline gives CDR1 LGHNT, CDR2 FRNRAP. A word on this clone: What it binds is unknown.

Source: peripheral blood, taken in a trial of Ad26.COV2.S vaccine versus placebo. The V and J genes are TRBV12-5 and TRBJ2-1; TRBD1 is a possible D gene (5 bases). This sequence originates from a person aged 18 to 59 who received the Ad26.COV2.S COVID-19 vaccine or a placebo. CDR3 loop: CASGSQGYNEQFF. The CDR3 DNA sequence: TGTGCTAGTGGCTCCCAGGGTTACAATGAGCAGTTCTTC.